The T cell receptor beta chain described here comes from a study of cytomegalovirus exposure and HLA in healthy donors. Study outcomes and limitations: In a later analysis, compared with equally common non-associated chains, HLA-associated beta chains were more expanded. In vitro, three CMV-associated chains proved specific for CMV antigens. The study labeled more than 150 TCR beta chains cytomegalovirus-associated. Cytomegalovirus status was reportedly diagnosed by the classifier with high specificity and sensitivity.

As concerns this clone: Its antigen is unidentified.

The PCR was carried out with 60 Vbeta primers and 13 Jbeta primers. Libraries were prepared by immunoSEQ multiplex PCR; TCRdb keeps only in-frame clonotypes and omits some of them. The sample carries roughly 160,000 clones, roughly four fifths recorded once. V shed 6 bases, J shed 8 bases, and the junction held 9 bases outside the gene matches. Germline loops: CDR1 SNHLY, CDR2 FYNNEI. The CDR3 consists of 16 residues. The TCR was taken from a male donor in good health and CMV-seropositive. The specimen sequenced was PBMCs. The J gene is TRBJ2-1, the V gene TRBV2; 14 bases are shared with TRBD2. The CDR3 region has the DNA TGTGCCAGCAGAACCGGGACTAGCGGGAGCGGGGATGAGCAGTTCTTC. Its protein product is CASRTGTSGSGDEQFF.